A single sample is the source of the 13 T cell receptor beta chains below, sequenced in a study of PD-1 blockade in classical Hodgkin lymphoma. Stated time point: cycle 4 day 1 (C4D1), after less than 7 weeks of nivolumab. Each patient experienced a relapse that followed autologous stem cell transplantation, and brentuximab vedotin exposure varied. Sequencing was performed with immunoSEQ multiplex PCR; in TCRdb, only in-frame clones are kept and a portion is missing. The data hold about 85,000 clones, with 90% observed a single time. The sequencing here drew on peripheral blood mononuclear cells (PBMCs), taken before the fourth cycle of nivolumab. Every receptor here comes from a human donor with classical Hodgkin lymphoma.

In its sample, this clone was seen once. The CDR3 here is CASSLVPGTSGGQETQYF. For the CDR3, the DNA is TGTGCCAGCAGCTTAGTGCCCGGGACTAGCGGGGGGCAAGAGACCCAGTACTTC. The chain employs TRBV7-2 and TRBJ2-5, with 15 bases matching TRBD2. The CDR3 has 18 residues. With V trimmed by 1 base and J by 2 bases, 5 bases remained unmatched. Germline CDR1 SGHTA, CDR2 FQGNSA.

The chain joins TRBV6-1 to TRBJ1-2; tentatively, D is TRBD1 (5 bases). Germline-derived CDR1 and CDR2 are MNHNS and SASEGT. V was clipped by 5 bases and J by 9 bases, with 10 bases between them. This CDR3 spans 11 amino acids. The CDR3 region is CASSSGPRYTF. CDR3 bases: TGTGCCAGCAGTTCGGGACCGCGCTACACCTTC.

In DNA form, the CDR3 reads TGTGCCAGCAGCAAATTTCCGGGACAGAGCTACAATGAGCAGTTCTTC. Protein product: CASSKFPGQSYNEQFF. The chain is built from TRBV5-4 and TRBJ2-1, with TRBD1 matching over 7 bases. The V segment lost 4 bases and the J segment 3 bases; nucleotides outside the gene matches: 10. Germline V lookup: CDR1 SGHNT, CDR2 YYREEE (reference sequence). CDR3 length: 16 residues.

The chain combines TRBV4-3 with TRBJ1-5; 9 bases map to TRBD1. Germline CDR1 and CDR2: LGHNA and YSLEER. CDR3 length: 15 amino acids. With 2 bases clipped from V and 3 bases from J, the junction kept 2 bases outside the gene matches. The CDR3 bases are TGCGCCAGCAGCCAAACAGGGGGCGTCAATCAGCCCCAGCATTTT. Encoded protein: CASSQTGGVNQPQHF.

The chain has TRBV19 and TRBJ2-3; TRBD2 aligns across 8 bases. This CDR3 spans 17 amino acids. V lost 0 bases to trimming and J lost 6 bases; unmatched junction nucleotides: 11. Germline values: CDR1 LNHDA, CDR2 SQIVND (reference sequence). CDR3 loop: CASSIDHGGGPLDTQYF. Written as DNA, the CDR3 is TGTGCCAGTAGTATAGATCACGGGGGGGGGCCGTTGGATACGCAGTATTTT.

CDR3 amino acids: CASRDGVWETQYF. The CDR3 bases are TGCGCCAGCAGGGACGGGGTGTGGGAGACCCAGTACTTC. V gene TRBV10-2 combines with J gene TRBJ2-5; tentative D call: TRBD2 (5 bases). CDR1 and CDR2 from the germline V gene are WSHSY and SAAADI. The CDR3 runs to 13 residues. With 6 bases removed from V and 5 bases from J, the gap between germline ends came to 13 bases.

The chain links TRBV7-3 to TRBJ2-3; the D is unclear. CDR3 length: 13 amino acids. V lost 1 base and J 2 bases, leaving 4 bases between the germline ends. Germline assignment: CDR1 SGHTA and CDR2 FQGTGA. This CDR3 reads CASSLNPTDTQYF. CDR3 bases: TGTGCCAGCAGCTTAAACCCCACAGATACGCAGTATTTT.

In DNA form, the CDR3 reads TGTGCCAGCAGCTTAGGGGTGCTGGAGACCCAGTACTTC. It translates to CASSLGVLETQYF. V and J are TRBV7-2 and TRBJ2-5; D unclear. The germline V gene has CDR1 SGHTA and CDR2 FQGNSA. CDR3 length equals 13 residues. The V and J ends lost 1 base and 5 bases respectively, with 8 bases between them.

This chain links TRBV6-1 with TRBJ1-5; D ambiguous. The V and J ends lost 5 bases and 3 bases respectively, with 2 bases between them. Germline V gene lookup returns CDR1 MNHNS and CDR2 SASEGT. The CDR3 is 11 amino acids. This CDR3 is CASSSNQPQHF. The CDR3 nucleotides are TGTGCCAGCAGTTCCAATCAGCCCCAGCATTTT.

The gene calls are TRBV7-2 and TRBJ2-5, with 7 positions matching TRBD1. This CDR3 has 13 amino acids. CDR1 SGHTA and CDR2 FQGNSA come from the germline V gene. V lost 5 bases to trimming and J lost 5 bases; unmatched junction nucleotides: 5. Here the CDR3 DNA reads TGTGCCAGCAGCCAGGGGGTCACGGAGACCCAGTACTTC. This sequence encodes CASSQGVTETQYF.

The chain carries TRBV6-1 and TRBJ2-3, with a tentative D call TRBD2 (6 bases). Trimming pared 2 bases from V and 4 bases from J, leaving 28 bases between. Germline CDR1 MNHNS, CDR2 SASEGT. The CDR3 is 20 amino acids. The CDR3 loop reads CASSERSGLVRGGGPDTQYF. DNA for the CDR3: TGTGCCAGCAGTGAAAGGTCTGGATTGGTGCGGGGAGGTGGTCCAGATACGCAGTATTTT.

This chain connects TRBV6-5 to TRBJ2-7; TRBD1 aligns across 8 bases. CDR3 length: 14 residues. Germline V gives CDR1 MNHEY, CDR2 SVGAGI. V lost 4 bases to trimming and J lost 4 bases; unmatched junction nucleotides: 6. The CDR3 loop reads CASSSSRGPYEQYF. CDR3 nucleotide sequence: TGTGCCAGCAGTTCCAGCAGGGGGCCTTACGAGCAGTACTTC.

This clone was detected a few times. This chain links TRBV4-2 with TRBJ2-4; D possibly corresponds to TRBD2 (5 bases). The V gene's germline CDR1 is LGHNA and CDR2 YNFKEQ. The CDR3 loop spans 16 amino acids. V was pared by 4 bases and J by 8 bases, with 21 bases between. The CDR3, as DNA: TGTGCCAGCAGCCCCCCTCTGGCCCCAGCGCGGGACATTCAGTACTTC. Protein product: CASSPPLAPARDIQYF.